This T cell receptor (beta chain) was documented in a study of T cells in Graves' hyperthyroidism and ophthalmopathy (dated by TCRdb to between 2018 and 2020). Context from the whole study: Peripheral blood samples were taken at initial diagnosis, before any treatment was given. TCR Vbeta CDR3 sequencing of 120 to 150 peripheral blood samples (fewer than 45 ophthalmopathy, 75 or so hyperthyroidism and some 17 progressor patients) is reported in the paper. Prospective prediction of ophthalmopathy was tested in an independent validation cohort consisting of fewer than 20 hyperthyroidism patients and approximately 16 patients who later progressed to ophthalmopathy. Thyroid tissue and blood T-cell repertoires from more than five Graves' hyperthyroidism patients were also compared in the study. Following sampling, methimazole starting at 30 mg daily was given to hyperthyroidism patients, and high-dose intravenous methylprednisolone was given to ophthalmopathy patients. To identify distinguishing TCR V-J signatures, a discovery cohort of 100 patients was used, comprising 40 to 45 with Graves' ophthalmopathy and roughly 60 with stable Graves' hyperthyroidism. The 100 or so discovery patients were randomly divided into training and test sets at a 7:3 ratio.

A patient counted as having stable Graves' hyperthyroidism if no progression to ophthalmopathy occurred over 18 months of follow-up. Hyperthyroidism patients were aged 18 to 65 years and newly diagnosed, with disease duration of less than 2 months. The study excluded patients with uncontrolled infections, other autoimmune diseases, pregnancy or lactation. Clinical symptoms, serum thyroxine and TRAb, thyroid ultrasound, and orbital computed tomography formed the basis for the diagnoses. Ficoll-Paque density gradient centrifugation was used to isolate PBMCs from about 10 ml of fresh peripheral blood. Total RNA was extracted using Trizol reagent, and RNA quality was assessed on an Agilent 2100 Bioanalyzer. Overall study results and their limits: Most expanded thyroid clonotypes (frequency above 0.001) were also detected in blood, a finding suggesting that blood repertoires may reflect thyroid immune responses. Ophthalmopathy was separated from stable hyperthyroidism by a 13 V-J signature model, with around 90% sensitivity and roughly 81% specificity obtained in cross-validation and 80%/75% obtained in testing. In validation, the model predicted progression to ophthalmopathy with just under 71% sensitivity and roughly 75% specificity, a median of 6.5 months before onset. Sample size was not statistically predetermined, and investigators were not blinded to group allocation.

The TCR beta CDR3 regions were amplified from RNA transcripts. A first-round RT-PCR of the TCR CDR3 used the HTBI primer set with the Qiagen OneStep RT-PCR kit. Libraries were constructed in a second round of multiplex PCR, after which size selection and purification were performed. The libraries were sequenced on an Illumina HiSeq2000 using paired-end 100 bp reads. As for the original processing: SOAPnuke was used to process the raw data, with reads discarded if the reads contained adapters or uncalled bases, had a mean Phred below 15, or lacked an exact constant-primer or identifier match. High-quality paired reads were merged with COPE v1.2.5, and unique nucleotide sequences were defined as clonotypes. MiTCR v1.1 was used to align clonotypes to the IMGT TRBV, TRBD and TRBJ reference segments. Only V-J combinations with frequency above 0.0001, covering 99% to 99.2% of repertoires, were analysed. The TCS score was defined as F50 (clonal expansion) divided by E x V (chaos), with BLOSUM62-based TCRdist calculated between CDR3 peptides within each V-J. Welch's t-statistics and random forest reduced 450 to 600 V-J features to fewer than 15, which were used in a naive Bayes classifier (R e1071). TCRdb passed the public sequencing reads through fastp at Q25 and MiXCR, retaining productive beta sequences. Rows matching on CDR3 protein sequence are summarized as one entry with the most common DNA and genes. Here the V and J calls rest on TCRdb's processing, not on the authors' analysis. The table for this sample lists some 560,000 distinct CDR3 sequences; approximately 15% of them were counted only once. The ten largest account for about 7% of the sample.

CDR3 length: 13 amino acids, cysteine to phenylalanine. Only the CDR3 region is kept as DNA, spanning 39 bases read in frame from base 1. V is trimmed back by 8 bases and J by 5 bases, and the junction contains 4 bases that no gene match accounts for. The germline V gene supplies CDR1 MNHNS and CDR2 SASEGT. Regarding this clonotype: Its antigen specificity is not known. No base quality information exists; no much larger clone differs at one position.

This clonotype was sampled from a woman in her twenties or thirties with Graves' hyperthyroidism. Sequenced: blood. The chain employs TRBV6-1 and TRBJ1-4, with TRBD1 identical over 8 junction bases. The CDR3 corresponds to CASADRGNEKLFF. The bases read TGTGCCAGCGCCGACAGGGGAAATGAAAAACTGTTTTTT.